This T cell receptor (beta chain) is from a study of glioma-infiltrating T cells after dendritic cell vaccination. PBMC were collected before vaccination, two weeks after the third vaccination, and at progression. Method: immunoSEQ multiplex PCR; TCRdb's copy keeps in-frame clones and lacks some. Among about 87,000 clones listed, roughly 90% were seen once. The germline V and J ends were trimmed by 3 bases and 0 bases, with 9 bases remaining between them. This CDR3 is built from 15 residues. CDR1 and CDR2 from the germline V gene are MGHRA and YSYEKL. The genes are TRBV4-1 and TRBJ2-1, with a tentative D call TRBD1 (5 bases). This clonotype was sampled from a human donor with glioblastoma. The sequencing used blood, collected before dendritic cell vaccination. As DNA, the CDR3 is TGCGCCAGCAGCCACAACACAGGCTCCTACAATGAGCAGTTCTTC. It encodes CASSHNTGSYNEQFF.